These 30 T cell receptor beta chains were all obtained from the same sample, sequenced in a study of Graves' ophthalmopathy and Graves' hyperthyroidism. TCR beta CDR3 amplification used RNA transcripts. A first-round RT-PCR used HTBI primers, followed by a second-round multiplex PCR. TCRdb re-called the multiplex PCR reads with MiXCR, one entry per CDR3 protein. The table has 650,000 to 800,000 distinct CDR3 sequences, more than 40% seen once. The material sequenced was peripheral blood. The receptors stem from an adult man with Graves' ophthalmopathy.

This sequence joins TRBV11-1 and TRBJ2-5; D gene unclear. The DNA end favors TRBJ2-1, so the J call may be wrong. Germline V lookup: CDR1 SGHAT, CDR2 FQDESV (reference sequence). This CDR3 contains 13 residues. The CDR3 protein is CASSPPGRNEQFF. CDR3 in DNA: TGTGCCAGCAGCCCCCCTGGCCGAAATGAGCAGTTCTTC.

This sequence joins TRBV12-3 or TRBV12-4 and TRBJ2-5; D is perhaps TRBD2 (6 bases). This CDR3 has 14 residues. V dropped 6 bases and J dropped 1 base, with 12 bases sitting between them. The CDR3 DNA follows: TGTGCCAGCAGCCGGGACTCAGCCCAAGAGACCCAGTACTTC. Translation: CASSRDSAQETQYF.

This clonotype was seen at least ten times. V usage is TRBV20-1 and J usage is TRBJ2-7; no reliable D call. CDR1 is DFQATT, CDR2 SNEGSKA, per germline (reference sequence). This CDR3 spans 12 amino acids. V was trimmed by 3 bases and J by 6 bases, leaving 12 bases between them. The CDR3 sequence is CSASGPTFEQYF. The DNA for the CDR3 is TGCAGTGCTAGCGGACCGACTTTCGAGCAGTACTTC.

There are many counts of this clonotype. This chain joins TRBV4-2 and TRBJ1-4, with D hard to call. The CDR3 totals 14 residues. V lost 6 bases and J 0 bases, leaving 8 bases between the germline ends. The germline V gene has CDR1 LGHNA and CDR2 YNFKEQ. The chain's CDR3 is CASRQLATNEKLFF. DNA for the CDR3: TGTGCCAGCAGGCAACTCGCAACTAATGAAAAACTGTTTTTT.

This clonotype was counted at least ten times. The chain joins TRBV7-2 to TRBJ2-7, with 7 bases identical to TRBD2. The V gene's germline CDR1 is SGHTA and CDR2 FQGNSA. The V segment lost 1 base and the J segment 0 bases; nucleotides outside the gene matches: 3. The CDR3 has 15 residues. CDR3 nucleotides: TGTGCCAGCAGCTTAGACGGGAGGATCTCCTACGAGCAGTACTTC. This sequence encodes CASSLDGRISYEQYF.

This clonotype came up many times. This chain uses TRBV29-1 with TRBJ1-2; 9 bases fit TRBD1. The CDR3 runs to 13 residues. CDR1 and CDR2 (germline): SQVTM, ANQGSEA. After removal of 7 bases from V and 3 bases from J, the junction contained 6 bases not matched to a gene. CDR3 sequence reads: CSASGQGDYGYTF. The CDR3 DNA sequence: TGCAGCGCCTCGGGACAGGGAGACTATGGCTACACCTTC.

This chain links TRBV7-2 with TRBJ2-5; D perhaps matches TRBD2 (6 bases). CDR1 and CDR2 from the germline V gene are SGHTA and FQGNSA. V was trimmed by 6 bases and J by 5 bases, leaving 16 bases between them. This CDR3 contains 14 residues. Here the CDR3 reads CASSLWAGRETQYF. CDR3 DNA sequence: TGTGCCAGCAGTTTATGGGCAGGGAGGGAGACCCAGTACTTC.

Concerning this clonotype itself: At one boundary the junction diverges from the germline segment, which might be a read error. The chain joins TRBV10-3 to TRBJ2-7, with D hard to call. Germline CDR1 reads ENHRY; CDR2 reads SYGVKD. The CDR3 has 14 amino acids. The DNA for the CDR3 is TGTGCCAGCAGTGAAGTGCAGCAGACCTACGAGCAGTACTTC. The encoded protein is CASSEVQQTYEQYF.

The chain carries TRBV9 and TRBJ1-3; no clear D. Germline loops: CDR1 SGDLS, CDR2 YYNGEE. The CDR3 spans 15 residues. V shed 6 bases and J shed 8 bases, with 21 bases lying between them. The CDR3 region is CASTGYPNYGYTIYF. CDR3 bases: TGTGCCAGCACCGGATACCCGAACTATGGCTACACCATATATTTT.

This clonotype was counted between two and nine times. CDR3 nucleotide sequence: TGTGCCTTCCATTCTGGGGGGTACGAGCAGTACTTC. This encodes CAFHSGGYEQYF. The chain recombines TRBV30 with TRBJ2-7, with TRBD2 as a possible D gene (6 bases). V lost 7 bases and J lost 4, with 14 bases in between. The CDR3 has 12 amino acids. CDR1 and CDR2 (germline): GTSNPN, SVGIG (reference sequence).

On this clonotype: A much larger clonotype is one base distant, so this may be a read error. The chain has TRBV15 and TRBJ2-7; maybe TRBD1 (8 bases). The CDR3 has 14 amino acids. Germline V gene data show CDR1 as LNHNV and CDR2 as YYDKDF (reference sequence). The DNA for the CDR3 is TGTGCCACCAGCAGAACAGGGGGGGTTTACGAGCAGTGCTTC. This translates into CATSRTGGVYEQCF.

This clonotype was recorded at least ten times. This rearrangement joins TRBV14 to TRBJ1-2; 9 bases fit TRBD1. This CDR3 contains 13 residues. Germline CDR1 is SGHDN and CDR2 is FVKESK. With 4 bases clipped from V and 6 bases from J, the junction kept 3 bases outside the gene matches. This CDR3 reads CASSLRTGDGYTF. DNA of the CDR3: TGTGCCAGCAGCCTTCGGACAGGGGATGGCTACACCTTC.

The rearrangement links TRBV3-1 to TRBJ1-1, with 7 bases that match TRBD1. The CDR3 is made up of 14 amino acids. Germline CDR1 and CDR2: LGHDT and YNNKEL (reference sequence). Trimming took 10 bases from V and 1 from J; bases not matched to a gene: 9. CDR3 bases: TGTGCCACAACCAGGGGGGGACGGAACACTGAAGCTTTCTTT. Protein product: CATTRGGRNTEAFF.

The V and J genes are TRBV15 and TRBJ1-2, with 9 bases fitting TRBD1. V lost 0 bases to trimming and J lost 5 bases; unmatched junction nucleotides: 4. The CDR3 loop spans 15 amino acids. Germline lookup yields CDR1 LNHNV and CDR2 YYDKDF (reference sequence). CDR3 amino acids: CATSRDGGTGYGYTF. The CDR3 DNA sequence: TGTGCCACCAGCAGAGATGGCGGGACAGGGTATGGCTACACCTTC.

This clonotype was counted at least ten times. The chain employs TRBV20-1 and TRBJ1-2; D might be TRBD1 (5 bases). The V end was cut by 5 bases, the J end by 8 bases, with 12 bases between. Looked up from germline, CDR1 is DFQATT and CDR2 is SNEGSKA (reference sequence). This CDR3 has 11 amino acids. The CDR3 bases are TGCAGTGCTCGGGACTATCGGGGCTACACCTTC. Its protein is CSARDYRGYTF.

This chain connects TRBV29-1 to TRBJ1-1; D remains ambiguous. Deletions cut 8 bases from V and 2 bases from J, with 15 bases between. The CDR3 is made up of 13 amino acids. Germline V lookup: CDR1 SQVTM, CDR2 ANQGSEA. The DNA for the CDR3 is TGCAGCCCTGGGAGAGGGCTAAACACTGAAGCTTTCTTT. Translated, it gives CSPGRGLNTEAFF.

This clonotype has more than one count but fewer than ten. One end of the junction does not line up with germline, which may come from a read error. The chain has TRBV7-8 and TRBJ2-5, with TRBD1 matching over 11 bases. CDR1 and CDR2 from the germline V gene are SGHVS and FQNEAQ. CDR3 length: 15 residues. The CDR3 DNA follows: TGCGCCAGCAGCCAAGGACAGGGGGCGGGAGAGACCCAGTACTTC. Residues: CASSQGQGAGETQYF.

This clonotype was counted only a few times. This chain connects TRBV12-3 or TRBV12-4 to TRBJ2-5; 8 nucleotides line up with TRBD1. With V trimmed by 7 bases and J by 5 bases, 9 bases remained unmatched. The CDR3 runs 14 residues. The chain's CDR3 is CASTPGQGLETQYF. The CDR3 DNA reads TGTGCCAGCACCCCCGGACAGGGATTGGAGACCCAGTACTTC.

This clonotype was counted at least ten times. The chain carries TRBV9 and TRBJ2-7; TRBD2 matches at 9 bases. The CDR3 spans 13 residues. The germline gives CDR1 SGDLS, CDR2 YYNGEE. Trimming at V came to 2 bases and at J to 6 bases, leaving 3 bases not matched to a gene. CDR3 DNA: TGTGCCAGCAGCGTTGGGACTAGCACCGAGCAGTACTTC. As protein: CASSVGTSTEQYF.

The gene calls are TRBV7-3 and TRBJ2-5; 11 positions match TRBD2. Germline loops: CDR1 SGHTA, CDR2 FQGTGA. The junction had 4 bases not matched to a gene; V was cut back by 8 bases and J by 2 bases. This CDR3 is built from 14 residues. CDR3 residues: CASRLAGPQETQYF. The CDR3 DNA sequence: TGTGCCAGCCGACTAGCGGGGCCGCAAGAGACCCAGTACTTC.

The gene calls are TRBV7-9 and TRBJ2-7, with no clear D. The CDR3 runs 15 residues. The germline CDR1 and CDR2 sequences are SEHNR and FQNEAQ (reference sequence). V shed 3 bases and J shed 7 bases, with 19 bases lying between them. Here the CDR3 reads CASSLEATNWWEQYF. The CDR3 DNA follows: TGTGCCAGCAGCTTGGAAGCGACGAACTGGTGGGAGCAGTACTTC.

About this clonotype: This may stem from a read error, because a much larger clone lies one nucleotide away. This CDR3 is missing its conserved last phenylalanine or tryptophan, likely due to a read error. In nucleotides, the CDR3 is TGTGCCAGCAGTGAAGAGGCAGGGCGCCAAGAGACCCAGTACTGC. Residues: CASSEEAGRQETQYC. The chain is built from TRBV10-3 and TRBJ2-5; possibly TRBD1 for D (5 bases). The CDR3 sequence is 15 residues long. Germline-derived CDR1 and CDR2 are ENHRY and SYGVKD.

V and J are TRBV11-1 and TRBJ2-2, with D possibly called TRBD1 or TRBD2 (5 bases each). Germline CDR1 is SGHAT and CDR2 is FQDESV (reference sequence). With 5 bases removed from V and 6 bases from J, the gap between germline ends came to 16 bases. The CDR3 is 15 amino acids. CDR3 amino acids: CASSPGGSASGELFF. CDR3 bases: TGTGCCAGCAGCCCTGGGGGAAGTGCGTCCGGGGAGCTGTTTTTT. Full variable domain (rest looked up from reference TRBV11-1 and TRBJ2-2): EAEVAQSPRYKITEKSQAVAFWCDPISGHATLYWYRQILGQGPELLVQFQDESVVDDSQLPKDRFSAERLKGVDSTLKIQPAELGDSAMYLCASSPGGSASGELFFGEGSRLTVL.

Of note for this clonotype: A much more abundant neighbour one base away suggests this may be a read error. The final CDR3 position lacks the conserved phenylalanine or tryptophan, pointing to a likely read error. This chain uses TRBV12-5 with TRBJ1-5, with D hard to call. The CDR3 runs to 12 residues. Trimming took off 1 base at V and 6 bases at J, with 4 bases between the two ends. Germline V gives CDR1 LGHNT, CDR2 FRNRAP. The DNA of the CDR3 is TGTGCTAGTGGTTTGGGGACTCAGCCCCAGCATCTT. Translated: CASGLGTQPQHL.

A note on this clonotype: With a much larger clone just one base away, this may be a read error. The rearrangement links TRBV19 to TRBJ1-5; a weak D match, TRBD1 (6 bases). The CDR3 is 14 residues long. V was cut by 7 bases and J by 5 bases, with 15 bases left in between. Germline V CDR1 and CDR2: LNHDA, SQIVND (reference sequence). As DNA, the CDR3 is TGTGCCAGTACCCCGACAGGAGAGCATCAGCCCCAGCATTTT. As protein: CASTPTGEHQPQHF.

This clonotype has ten or more counts. The V call is TRBV6-5, the J call TRBJ1-2, with TRBD1 matching 8 bases. Germline assignment: CDR1 MNHEY and CDR2 SVGAGI. The CDR3 extends over 12 amino acids. With 4 bases clipped from V and 6 bases from J, the junction kept 1 base outside the gene matches. CDR3 sequence reads: CASSSGGDGYTF. CDR3 nucleotides: TGTGCCAGCAGTTCAGGGGGCGATGGCTACACCTTC.

This clonotype was counted at least ten times. This sequence joins TRBV29-1 and TRBJ2-5; 7 positions agree with TRBD1. The CDR3 consists of 14 residues. Trimming removed 0 bases from V and 2 bases from J; junction bases left unmatched: 3. The germline V gene has CDR1 SQVTM and CDR2 ANQGSEA. This CDR3 reads CSVEEMGQQETQYF. CDR3 nucleotides: TGCAGCGTTGAAGAAATGGGACAGCAAGAGACCCAGTACTTC.

Comments on this clonotype: One end of the junction does not line up with germline, which may come from a read error. The gene calls are TRBV6-5 and TRBJ2-6; possibly TRBD1 or TRBD2 for D (5 bases each). CDR1 is MNHEY, CDR2 SVGAGI, per germline. The length of the CDR3 is 13 residues. Here the CDR3 reads CASTFPGPGNRAF. The CDR3 nucleotides read TGTGCCAGCACCTTCCCAGGGCCCGGGAACAGAGCTTTC.

The chain has TRBV2 and TRBJ2-5; 9 nucleotides agree with TRBD2. CDR1 is SNHLY, CDR2 FYNNEI, per germline. J gave up 1 base and V 8 bases, and 11 bases lay outside the gene matches. The CDR3 runs to 16 residues. The CDR3 region has the DNA TGTGCCAGCTCATCGGCGGGAGGGCCTCGCCAAGAGACCCAGTACTTC. Residues: CASSSAGGPRQETQYF.

This clonotype was detected many times. CDR3: CASSPRTFGGQETQYF. The DNA of the CDR3 is TGTGCCAGCAGCCCGCGGACATTTGGGGGCCAAGAGACCCAGTACTTC. The V gene is TRBV3-1, the J gene TRBJ2-5, with D perhaps assigned TRBD1 or TRBD2 (5 bases each). The CDR3 covers 16 residues. Between the trimmed V and J ends, which lost 4 bases and 1 base, there was a span of 16 bases. CDR1 LGHDT and CDR2 YNNKEL come from the germline V gene (reference sequence).